This entry lists 27 T cell receptor beta chains sequenced from one sample in a study of identical twins. Each CDR3 protein is one row after TCRdb ran MiXCR on the 5' RACE reads. Of about 530,000 distinct CDR3 sequences in the sample, about 15% were seen once. These data also formed part of another study, on yellow fever vaccine responses in identical twins.

Sequenced: CD4+ T cells sorted from blood. These receptor sequences come from a woman younger than 30 in good health.

V gene TRBV9 combines with J gene TRBJ2-6; 8 bases fit TRBD1. The V segment lost 3 bases and the J segment 0 bases; nucleotides outside the gene matches: 5. Germline assignment: CDR1 SGDLS and CDR2 YYNGEE. This CDR3 spans 17 amino acids. The CDR3 DNA sequence: TGTGCCAGCAGCGACGGGACAGGCTTCTCTGGGGCCAACGTCCTGACTTTC. It yields the protein CASSDGTGFSGANVLTF.

The table lists this clonotype with a few counts. The rearrangement uses TRBV11-2 and TRBJ2-1; no reliable D call. The CDR3 loop spans 14 amino acids. V lost 2 bases to trimming and J lost 5 bases, with 10 bases between them. Per the germline V gene, CDR1 is SGHAT and CDR2 is FQNNGV. CDR3 nucleotide sequence: TGTGCCAGCAGCTTAAATTGGAACGACAATGAGCAGTTCTTC. The encoded protein is CASSLNWNDNEQFF.

Many counts were recorded for this clonotype. This chain connects TRBV12-3 or TRBV12-4 to TRBJ1-1, with TRBD1 as a possible D gene (6 bases). The CDR3 runs to 14 residues. V lost 3 bases and J lost 8, with 16 bases in between. The chain's CDR3 is CASSFSSGGGEAFF. DNA for the CDR3: TGTGCCAGCAGTTTTTCCTCCGGGGGGGGCGAAGCTTTCTTT.

V usage is TRBV4-2 and J usage is TRBJ1-1; the D is unclear. CDR3 length equals 13 residues. CDR1 is LGHNA and CDR2 is YNFKEQ in the germline V gene. V was trimmed by 1 base and J by 10 bases, leaving 13 bases between them. CDR3 nucleotides: TGTGCCAGCAGCCAAGGGGCGGGTATGAGAGCTTTCTTT. This codes for CASSQGAGMRAFF.

The sample holds a few counts of this clonotype. The chain uses TRBV12-3 or TRBV12-4 and TRBJ2-1, with 8 bases matching TRBD2. The CDR3 spans 16 residues. V lost 3 bases to trimming and J lost 8 bases; unmatched junction nucleotides: 12. CDR3 residues: CASSLMGLAGSDEQFF. CDR3 DNA sequence: TGTGCCAGCAGTTTGATGGGGCTAGCGGGCAGCGATGAGCAGTTCTTC.

The gene calls are TRBV3-1 and TRBJ2-1, with 14 bases lining up with TRBD2. Trimming took 8 bases from V and 6 from J; bases not matched to a gene: 6. The CDR3 is 15 amino acids. Germline CDR1 is LGHDT and CDR2 is YNNKEL (reference sequence). Written as DNA, the CDR3 is TGTGCCAGCCGACTAGCGGGGGGGCCCTTCAATGAGCAGTTCTTC. Protein product: CASRLAGGPFNEQFF.

The chain recombines TRBV2 with TRBJ2-2; D is perhaps TRBD1 (5 bases). Germline CDR1 SNHLY, CDR2 FYNNEI. Trimming pared 6 bases from V and 4 bases from J, leaving 12 bases between. The CDR3 length is 14 residues. CDR3 coding DNA: TGTGCCAGCAGGCCGAGACAGACCACCGGGGAGCTGTTTTTT. Amino acid sequence: CASRPRQTTGELFF.

This chain uses TRBV5-6 with TRBJ2-2; D is perhaps TRBD2 (7 bases). This CDR3 contains 15 residues. V shed 0 bases and J shed 6 bases, with 12 bases lying between them. Germline CDR1 and CDR2: SGHDT and YYEEEE. The CDR3 DNA reads TGTGCCAGCAGCTTGGGAGGGGGGGCCGCCGGGGAGCTGTTTTTT. Encoded protein: CASSLGGGAAGELFF.

The rearrangement uses TRBV6-1 and TRBJ1-6; D unclear. The germline V gene encodes CDR1 MNHNS and CDR2 SASEGT. This CDR3 spans 14 amino acids. Trimming shortened V by 4 bases and J by 6 bases, and 10 bases separated the two germline ends. CDR3 in DNA: TGTGCCAGCAGTGGGGAGGCGGGTAATTCACCCCTCCACTTT. Residues: CASSGEAGNSPLHF.

This chain joins TRBV19 and TRBJ1-4; no definite D call. The CDR3 spans 14 residues. Trimming stripped 7 bases from V and 0 bases from J, with 9 bases between. The V gene's germline CDR1 is LNHDA and CDR2 SQIVND (reference sequence). This CDR3 reads CASKQRATNEKLFF. The CDR3 bases are TGTGCCAGTAAACAGCGTGCAACTAATGAAAAACTGTTTTTT.

The CDR3 bases are TGTGCCAGCAGTTACCCTGCAGGGGAAATCTACGAGCAGTACTTC. Its protein is CASSYPAGEIYEQYF. The chain combines TRBV6-5 with TRBJ2-7; tentative D call: TRBD1 (6 bases). Germline V gene lookup returns CDR1 MNHEY and CDR2 SVGAGI. There are 15 residues in the CDR3. V dropped 2 bases and J dropped 3 bases, with 14 bases sitting between them.

This clonotype was seen more than once but under ten times. The chain is built from TRBV6-1 and TRBJ2-2, with D maybe TRBD2 (7 bases). V was shortened by 2 bases and J by 7 bases, with 11 bases between the two germline ends. This CDR3 is built from 14 residues. Germline loops: CDR1 MNHNS, CDR2 SASEGT. The CDR3 loop is CASSEWGGIGELFF. CDR3 DNA sequence: TGTGCCAGCAGTGAATGGGGGGGCATCGGGGAGCTGTTTTTT.

This clonotype was observed a handful of times. This chain uses TRBV28 with TRBJ2-5, with 9 positions matching TRBD2. This CDR3 is built from 16 residues. Germline V lookup: CDR1 MDHEN, CDR2 SYDVKM. V lost 6 bases, J lost 5 bases, and 13 bases stayed unmatched. CDR3 bases: TGTGCCAGCAGCTTTCCGTTGCGGGAGGGGGGTGAGACCCAGTACTTC. It specifies CASSFPLREGGETQYF.

This clonotype was recorded a few times. The rearrangement uses TRBV3-1 and TRBJ2-1; TRBD1 matches 8 bases. CDR1 is LGHDT and CDR2 is YNNKEL in the germline V gene (reference sequence). The CDR3 has 12 amino acids. V lost 5 bases and J lost 9; bases outside the gene matches: 3. CDR3 bases: TGTGCCAGCAGCGTGACAGGGGTTGAGCAGTTCTTC. Amino acid sequence: CASSVTGVEQFF.

The V and J genes are TRBV5-1 and TRBJ2-5; TRBD1 agrees at 11 bases. Germline V gives CDR1 SGHRS, CDR2 YFSETQ. The J segment lost 5 bases and the V segment lost 1 base, leaving 7 bases of the junction unmatched. The length of the CDR3 is 16 residues. CDR3 DNA: TGCGCCAGCAGCTTGAGGACAGGGGGCCTCGGGGAGACCCAGTACTTC. It specifies CASSLRTGGLGETQYF.

This clonotype has more than one count but fewer than ten. The genes are TRBV7-8 and TRBJ1-1; TRBD1 might be the D (6 bases). The V end lost 5 bases, the J end lost 0 bases, and 10 bases lay between the germline ends. Germline V gene lookup returns CDR1 SGHVS and CDR2 FQNEAQ. CDR3 length: 14 amino acids. CDR3 amino acids: CASSHRAMNTEAFF. CDR3 in DNA: TGTGCCAGCAGCCACAGGGCAATGAACACTGAAGCTTTCTTT.

The sample holds a few counts of this clonotype. V and J are TRBV6-1 and TRBJ2-7; 13 bases fit TRBD2. With 7 bases clipped from V and 6 bases from J, the junction kept 3 bases outside the gene matches. The V gene's germline CDR1 is MNHNS and CDR2 SASEGT. The CDR3 covers 13 residues. CDR3 region: CASTGLAGAEQYF. Here the CDR3 DNA reads TGTGCCAGCACTGGACTAGCGGGAGCCGAGCAGTACTTC.

The sample holds a few counts of this clonotype. The junction does not match germline at one end; this may be a read error. This chain links TRBV10-3 with TRBJ1-4, with 7 nucleotides matching TRBD1. Germline V gene data show CDR1 as ENHRY and CDR2 as SYGVKD. This CDR3 contains 13 residues. CDR3 protein: CAVSLGGQEKLFF. The DNA of the CDR3 is TGTGCCGTCAGCCTTGGGGGACAGGAAAAACTGTTTTTT.

This clonotype was counted a single time. In DNA form, the CDR3 reads TGTGCTAGTGGTTCGCCTTCAGGGGGCGGTCAGCCCCAGCATTTT. This gives the protein CASGSPSGGGQPQHF. This chain joins TRBV12-5 and TRBJ1-5; the match to TRBD1 covers 8 bases. The CDR3 length is 15 residues. Trimming removed 4 bases from V and 6 bases from J; junction bases left unmatched: 8. Germline-derived CDR1 and CDR2 are LGHNT and FRNRAP.

This clonotype has only a few counts. The chain links TRBV12-3 or TRBV12-4 to TRBJ1-2, with 7 positions matching TRBD1. The CDR3 has 14 residues. Losses at the gene ends were 3 bases for V and 5 bases for J; bases not matched to a gene: 6. The CDR3 spells CASSLNGQAYGYTF. As DNA, the CDR3 is TGTGCCAGCAGTTTGAACGGACAGGCGTATGGCTACACCTTC.

This chain joins TRBV12-3 or TRBV12-4 and TRBJ2-7, with unresolved D. Trimming took off 3 bases at V and 2 bases at J, with 5 bases between the two ends. The CDR3 is 12 residues long. The CDR3 bases are TGTGCCAGCAGTTTGCAAACCTACGAGCAGTACTTC. This codes for CASSLQTYEQYF.

V is TRBV9 and J is TRBJ2-3; the match to TRBD2 covers 8 bases. Trimming cost V 2 bases and J 2 bases; bases outside gene matches: 7. This CDR3 is 16 amino acids long. Germline lookup yields CDR1 SGDLS and CDR2 YYNGEE. CDR3 sequence (DNA): TGTGCCAGCAGCGTGGCGGGACTAGTCTCCACAGATACGCAGTATTTT. This sequence encodes CASSVAGLVSTDTQYF.

The chain recombines TRBV6-5 with TRBJ2-3; D is ambiguous. This CDR3 is built from 13 residues. In germline, CDR1 is MNHEY, CDR2 SVGAGI. V lost 4 bases and J 5 bases, leaving 10 bases between the germline ends. This CDR3 reads CASSSPIGDTQYF. In DNA, the CDR3 is TGTGCCAGCAGTTCCCCCATAGGAGATACGCAGTATTTT.

The chain has TRBV5-5 and TRBJ2-5; TRBD1 is a possible D gene (6 bases). The germline V gene encodes CDR1 SGHKS and CDR2 YYEKEE (reference sequence). Trimming removed 2 bases at V and 5 bases at J, with 16 bases between. The CDR3 spans 15 residues. The CDR3 coding sequence is TGTGCCAGCAGCTTTTCCCTCCAGGGGTTGGAGACCCAGTACTTC. This translates into CASSFSLQGLETQYF.

This chain joins TRBV12-3 or TRBV12-4 and TRBJ1-2, with a weak D call TRBD1 (6 bases). V lost 7 bases and J lost 2, with 11 bases in between. This CDR3 comprises 13 residues. The CDR3 loop reads CASKDSTNYGYTF. For the CDR3, the DNA is TGTGCCAGCAAGGACAGCACAAACTATGGCTACACCTTC.

A few counts support this clonotype. J is TRBJ2-3 and V is TRBV3-1; 10 nucleotides line up with TRBD2. V was pared by 3 bases and J by 5 bases, with 8 bases of the junction left unmatched. The CDR3 loop spans 16 amino acids. Germline V gene sequence: CDR1 LGHDT, CDR2 YNNKEL (reference sequence). DNA of the CDR3: TGTGCCAGCAGCCACCTGGAAGCTAGCGGGAGAGATACGCAGTATTTT. It codes for CASSHLEASGRDTQYF.

This clonotype was counted only a few times. The rearrangement joins TRBV10-3 to TRBJ2-1; D uncertain. The CDR3 spans 14 residues. Germline CDR1 ENHRY, CDR2 SYGVKD. The V gene lost 3 bases and the J gene lost 7 bases, with 13 bases spanning the gap. The CDR3 bases are TGTGCCATCAGTGACTCCAATCAGAGGAATGAGCAGTTCTTC. Protein product: CAISDSNQRNEQFF.